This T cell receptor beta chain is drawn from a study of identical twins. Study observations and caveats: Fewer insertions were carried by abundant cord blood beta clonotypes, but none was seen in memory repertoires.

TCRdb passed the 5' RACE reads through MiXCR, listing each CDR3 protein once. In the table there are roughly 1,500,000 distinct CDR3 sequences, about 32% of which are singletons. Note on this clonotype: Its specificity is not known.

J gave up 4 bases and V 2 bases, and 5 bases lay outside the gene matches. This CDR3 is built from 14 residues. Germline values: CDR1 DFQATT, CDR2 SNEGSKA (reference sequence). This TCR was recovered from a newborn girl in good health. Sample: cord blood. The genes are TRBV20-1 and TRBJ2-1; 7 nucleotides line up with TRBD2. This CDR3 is CSARSLAEYNEQFF. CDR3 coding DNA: TGCAGTGCTAGATCCCTAGCGGAATACAATGAGCAGTTCTTC.